The rows below give T cell receptor beta chains drawn from one sample of a study of blood T cell repertoires in COVID-19. This table comes from immunoSEQ multiplex PCR, and its TCRdb copy is limited to in-frame clones, with some not included. The sample yields about 72,000 clones, around nine tenths seen once. Sequencing input: peripheral blood. The receptors here all came from a woman aged 60-70 years with acute or convalescent COVID-19. Each CDR3 is given with its conserved first and last residue.

v_call	j_call	cdr3_aa
TRBV5-1	TRBJ2-5	CASSLDPGGQTQYF
TRBV19	TRBJ1-5	CASRTDRISNQPQHF
TRBV13	TRBJ2-7	CASSFLRGSYEQYF
TRBV5-8	TRBJ2-5	CASRGYLWTQYF
TRBV29-1	TRBJ2-7	CSVAGQETYEQYF
TRBV5-1	TRBJ2-1	CASSLEASGGYNEQFF
TRBV6-5	TRBJ2-7	CASRTPSSYEQYF
TRBV2	TRBJ1-2	CASSETVNYGYTF
TRBV3-1/TRBV3-2	TRBJ2-5	CASSQVGGQETQYF
TRBV5-1	TRBJ2-3	CASSLGAYPRLADTQYF
TRBV15	TRBJ1-6	CATSRAGVGVFDSPLHF
TRBV7-9	TRBJ2-2	CASLPGAAGELFF
TRBV5-1	TRBJ2-3	CASSLYSGGAGDTQYF
TRBV9	TRBJ1-3	CASSVGGAQGNTIYF
TRBV7-3	TRBJ2-7	CASSPRGGREQYF
TRBV3-1/TRBV3-2	TRBJ1-6	CASSPYRSYSYNSPLHF
TRBV6-1	TRBJ2-7	CASSETGGPEQYF
TRBV2	TRBJ2-3	CASSERVDTQYF
TRBV27	TRBJ2-5	CASSFGLAGGSETQYF
TRBV5-4	TRBJ1-2	CASSPADSGGYTF
TRBV12-3/TRBV12-4	TRBJ1-5	CATRFLPQPQHF
TRBV27	TRBJ1-2	CASMGSGLYGYTF
TRBV12-3/TRBV12-4	TRBJ1-4	CASTFTNEKLFF
TRBV7-2	TRBJ2-1	CASREPGHDEQFF
TRBV5-1	TRBJ1-1	CASSPQGLNTEAFF
TRBV4-1	TRBJ2-1	CASSSLSGQGANEQFF
TRBV4-1	TRBJ2-2	CASSQASGGYTGELFF
TRBV29-1	TRBJ1-2	CSVEALGGSGYTF
TRBV2	TRBJ2-5	CASSEPGQETQYF
TRBV7-2	TRBJ2-7	CASGAGYEQYF
TRBV5-1	TRBJ2-1	CASSLVGQGRNNEQFF
TRBV5-1	TRBJ2-3	CASSLYSRGSTDTQYF
TRBV7-6	TRBJ1-6	CASSLSGKASPLHF
TRBV6-6	TRBJ1-2	CASSFPTGGYGYTF
TRBV7-2	TRBJ1-1	CASSLLRSSTEAFF
TRBV4-1	TRBJ1-4	CASNTGTGGREKLFF
TRBV6-1	TRBJ1-1	CASSDTGDRTEAFF
TRBV29-1	TRBJ2-7	CSVEGGPELGNEQYF
TRBV5-1	TRBJ2-7	CASSLAGGLDTEQYF
TRBV6-5	TRBJ1-5	CASSSGDYSNQPQHF
TRBV19	TRBJ2-7	CASSIGRASYEQYF